A single sample gave rise to the 22 T cell receptor beta chains below, sequenced in a study of identical twins. TCRdb reprocessed the 5' RACE reads via MiXCR and lists one record per CDR3 protein. The sample records 510,000 or so distinct CDR3 sequences, roughly 15% being singletons. These records were also assigned to another study, of yellow fever vaccine responses in identical twins.

The sequencing input was CD4+ T cells sorted from blood. The receptor source for this set is a woman aged 18 to 35 in good health.

V and J are TRBV2 and TRBJ1-5; D is unclear. Germline lookup yields CDR1 SNHLY and CDR2 FYNNEI. The CDR3 spans 14 residues. V was pared by 6 bases and J by 0 bases, with 9 bases between. The CDR3 DNA sequence: TGTGCCAGCAGAGTGGACCGTAGCAATCAGCCCCAGCATTTT. It yields the protein CASRVDRSNQPQHF.

The gene calls are TRBV28 and TRBJ2-6; D ambiguous. V lost 7 bases to trimming and J lost 0 bases, with 10 bases between them. Germline CDR1 is MDHEN and CDR2 is SYDVKM. This CDR3 spans 15 amino acids. The CDR3 reads CASTHGSSGANVLTF. CDR3 in DNA: TGTGCCAGCACCCATGGGTCCTCTGGGGCCAACGTCCTGACTTTC. The entire variable domain, with the rest obtained from reference TRBV28 and TRBJ2-6, is as follows: DVKVTQSSRYLVKRTGEKVFLECVQDMDHENMFWYRQDPGLGLRLIYFSYDVKMKEKGDIPEGYSVSREKKERFSLILESASTNQTSMYLCASTHGSSGANVLTFGAGSRLTVL.

The chain links TRBV24-1 to TRBJ1-1, with 7 nucleotides matching TRBD1. J gave up 5 bases and V 3 bases, and 2 bases lay outside the gene matches. The CDR3 sequence is 13 residues long. Per the germline V gene, CDR1 is KGHDR and CDR2 is SFDVKD. DNA of the CDR3: TGTGCCACCAGTGATGACAGGGTTACTGAAGCTTTCTTT. Translating gives CATSDDRVTEAFF.

This clonotype was detected only a few times. The genes are TRBV7-2 and TRBJ2-2; D might be TRBD2 (5 bases). The CDR3 is 16 residues long. Trimming shortened V by 1 base and J by 5 bases, and 14 bases separated the two germline ends. Germline loops: CDR1 SGHTA, CDR2 FQGNSA. The CDR3 loop reads CASSLEWGSGTGELFF. The CDR3 region has the DNA TGTGCCAGCAGCTTAGAATGGGGATCGGGGACCGGGGAGCTGTTTTTT.

This clonotype was seen a few times. The CDR3 protein is CASSYEREPRNEQFF. The CDR3, as DNA: TGTGCCAGCAGTTATGAGCGGGAGCCGCGCAATGAGCAGTTCTTC. The V call is TRBV2, the J call TRBJ2-1; 8 bases fit TRBD2. Unmatched junction bases numbered 9, after V lost 5 bases and J lost 6 bases. The CDR3 has 15 amino acids. Looked up from germline, CDR1 is SNHLY and CDR2 is FYNNEI.

This clonotype has just a few counts. The gene calls are TRBV2 and TRBJ1-1; possible D gene TRBD1, 6 bases. There are 17 residues in the CDR3. Per germline, CDR1 SNHLY and CDR2 FYNNEI. Trimming left V 7 bases short and J 0 bases short, with 21 bases between. CDR3 nucleotide sequence: TGTGCCAGCACCCGGACAGCCGCAGCACTAATGAACACTGAAGCTTTCTTT. As protein: CASTRTAAALMNTEAFF.

The J gene is TRBJ2-7, the V gene TRBV7-6; TRBD2 matches at 7 bases. The ends lost 1 base at V and 4 bases at J; junction bases unmatched: 22. Germline assignment: CDR1 SGHVS and CDR2 FNYEAQ. The CDR3 extends over 20 amino acids. CDR3 region: CASSLDDWLAVLLSEYEQYF. DNA of the CDR3: TGTGCCAGCAGCTTAGACGATTGGCTAGCGGTGCTTTTAAGTGAGTACGAGCAGTACTTC.

V usage is TRBV9 and J usage is TRBJ1-5, with D perhaps TRBD1 (5 bases). Germline V CDR1 and CDR2: SGDLS, YYNGEE. The CDR3 has 15 amino acids. With 1 base removed from V and 6 bases from J, the gap between germline ends came to 14 bases. In DNA, the CDR3 is TGTGCCAGCAGCGTAATGGGGGACGGGGTTCAGCCCCAGCATTTT. Amino acid sequence: CASSVMGDGVQPQHF.

The V and J genes are TRBV7-6 and TRBJ2-1; D remains unclear. From germline, CDR1 is SGHVS and CDR2 FNYEAQ. The CDR3 extends over 12 amino acids. Trimming took off 5 bases at V and 8 bases at J, with 10 bases between the two ends. The CDR3 sequence: CASSPNGYEQFF. The CDR3 DNA is TGTGCCAGCAGCCCAAACGGATATGAGCAGTTCTTC.

The chain recombines TRBV6-2 or TRBV6-3 with TRBJ2-1; D is perhaps TRBD2 (5 bases). Looked up from germline, CDR1 is MNHEY and CDR2 is SVGEGT. Trimming cost V 0 bases and J 8 bases, with 17 bases left between them. The CDR3 contains 16 residues. This chain's CDR3 is CASSYSSGLLIDEQFF. The CDR3 DNA is TGTGCCAGCAGTTACTCAAGCGGCCTCTTGATTGATGAGCAGTTCTTC.

This sequence joins TRBV7-9 and TRBJ1-1; D is undetermined. CDR1 SEHNR and CDR2 FQNEAQ come from the germline V gene (reference sequence). V lost 3 bases and J 11 bases, leaving 13 bases between the germline ends. The CDR3 has 12 amino acids. CDR3 nucleotides: TGTGCCAGCAGCTTCGGGCCGATTCGGGCTTTCTTT. This sequence encodes CASSFGPIRAFF.

The chain links TRBV11-1 to TRBJ2-1, with D perhaps matching TRBD1 (6 bases). The CDR3 has 14 residues. In germline, CDR1 is SGHAT, CDR2 FQDESV (reference sequence). V was shortened by 3 bases and J by 7 bases, with 13 bases between the two germline ends. The CDR3 sequence is CASSFSQGQNEQFF. In nucleotides, the CDR3 is TGTGCCAGCAGCTTTTCACAGGGTCAAAATGAGCAGTTCTTC.

This clonotype was found a few times. The chain couples TRBV12-3 or TRBV12-4 to TRBJ1-2; 8 bases fit TRBD1. J gave up 1 base and V 6 bases, and 7 bases lay outside the gene matches. CDR3 length: 15 amino acids. The CDR3 sequence: CASSLDRDHNYGYTF. The CDR3 DNA sequence: TGTGCCAGCAGCCTGGACAGGGATCATAACTATGGCTACACCTTC.

The chain uses TRBV5-1 and TRBJ2-1; D is undetermined. CDR3 length equals 12 residues. CDR1 is SGHRS, CDR2 YFSETQ, per germline. Trimming took 2 bases from V and 8 from J, leaving 8 bases between them. CDR3: CASSFWWDEQFF. The CDR3 DNA reads TGCGCCAGCAGCTTTTGGTGGGATGAGCAGTTCTTC.

The table lists this clonotype with a few counts. The rearrangement uses TRBV7-2 and TRBJ2-1; possible D gene TRBD2, 6 bases. The CDR3 runs 14 residues. Trimming removed 5 bases from V and 8 bases from J, with 16 bases in between. CDR1 and CDR2 (germline): SGHTA, FQGNSA. The CDR3 is CASSPRVSGYEQFF. For the CDR3, the DNA is TGTGCCAGCAGCCCCCGGGTTAGCGGCTATGAGCAGTTCTTC.

This clonotype has a count of ten or more. J is TRBJ1-1 and V is TRBV5-1, with a possible D match to TRBD1 (5 bases). V dropped 6 bases and J dropped 4 bases, with 19 bases sitting between them. CDR1 and CDR2 (germline): SGHRS, YFSETQ. The CDR3 runs 15 residues. The CDR3 sequence is CASTSGGGSGTEAFF. The DNA for the CDR3 is TGCGCCAGCACCTCCGGGGGGGGGTCAGGCACTGAAGCTTTCTTT.

V and J are TRBV5-1 and TRBJ2-2; 7 bases align to TRBD2. J was trimmed by 6 bases and V by 4 bases; bases with no gene match: 9. The CDR3 contains 15 residues. Germline CDR1 SGHRS, CDR2 YFSETQ. The DNA for the CDR3 is TGCGCCAGCAGCGGGCCTGGGCGGGAGCCCGGGGAGCTGTTTTTT. Translation: CASSGPGREPGELFF.

This clonotype was detected only a few times. The chain recombines TRBV5-1 with TRBJ1-2; no firm D call. The CDR3 is made up of 14 amino acids. Germline V gene lookup returns CDR1 SGHRS and CDR2 YFSETQ. V lost 1 base and J lost 3, with 10 bases in between. The CDR3 region is CASSLNVGDYGYTF. The CDR3 nucleotides read TGCGCCAGCAGCTTGAACGTAGGCGACTATGGCTACACCTTC.

J is TRBJ1-1 and V is TRBV10-2, with 7 bases fitting TRBD1. J was trimmed by 2 bases and V by 6 bases; bases with no gene match: 9. There are 15 residues in the CDR3. Germline CDR1 and CDR2: WSHSY and SAAADI. This chain's CDR3 is CASSLGQALNTEAFF. CDR3 DNA sequence: TGCGCCAGCAGCTTAGGACAGGCGCTAAACACTGAAGCTTTCTTT.

This clonotype was found a few times. The rearrangement links TRBV28 to TRBJ2-2; D tentatively reads TRBD1 or TRBD2 (5 bases each). Trimming shortened V by 6 bases and J by 4 bases, and 15 bases separated the two germline ends. CDR3 length: 15 residues. Germline loops: CDR1 MDHEN, CDR2 SYDVKM. The CDR3 coding sequence is TGTGCCAGCAGCATCGGGACGGCGGGCACCGGGGAGCTGTTTTTT. This encodes CASSIGTAGTGELFF. The entire variable domain, with the rest obtained from reference TRBV28 and TRBJ2-2, is as follows: DVKVTQSSRYLVKRTGEKVFLECVQDMDHENMFWYRQDPGLGLRLIYFSYDVKMKEKGDIPEGYSVSREKKERFSLILESASTNQTSMYLCASSIGTAGTGELFFGEGSRLTVL.

The gene calls are TRBV5-6 and TRBJ2-3; a possible D gene is TRBD1 (5 bases). Germline V gives CDR1 SGHDT, CDR2 YYEEEE. Trimming removed 0 bases from V and 3 bases from J, with 5 bases in between. The CDR3 is 13 residues long. For the CDR3, the DNA is TGTGCCAGCAGCTTGGACAGGACAGATACGCAGTATTTT. As protein: CASSLDRTDTQYF.

This clonotype was seen a few times. V is TRBV6-5 and J is TRBJ1-3; TRBD1 is a possible D gene (6 bases). The V and J ends lost 6 bases and 7 bases respectively, with 7 bases between them. From germline, CDR1 is MNHEY and CDR2 SVGAGI. The CDR3 length is 11 residues. Here the CDR3 DNA reads TGTGCCAGCAGCCAGGGGAACACCATATATTTT. Translating it yields CASSQGNTIYF.